A single sample is the source of the 8 T cell receptor beta chains below, sequenced in a study of blood T cells in healthy people across ages. Combining a sample-barcoded 5' primer with a J-beta primer mix, a second PCR ran for 7 to 11 cycles. MiXCR was run by TCRdb on the 5' RACE reads, yielding one entry per CDR3 protein. This repertoire shows fewer than 800,000 distinct CDR3 sequences, 49% found once; its top ten account for 30% to 40%. The sample was blood. All receptors derive from a woman in her sixties or seventies in good health.

V gene TRBV6-2 or TRBV6-3 combines with J gene TRBJ2-7, with TRBD1 identical over 8 bases. The CDR3 extends over 14 amino acids. Losses at the gene ends were 6 bases for V and 1 base for J; bases not matched to a gene: 5. The germline CDR1 and CDR2 sequences are MNHEY and SVGEGT. CDR3 DNA sequence: TGTGCCAGCAGACGGACAGGGCCGTCCTACGAGCAGTACTTC. It is translated as CASRRTGPSYEQYF.

This clonotype was counted a single time. The V gene is TRBV12-3 or TRBV12-4, the J gene TRBJ2-3; D perhaps matches TRBD2 (6 bases). Between the trimmed V and J ends, which lost 3 bases and 3 bases, there was a span of 19 bases. The CDR3 is made up of 17 amino acids. The DNA of the CDR3 is TGTGCCAGCAGTTTGGGGACTGACTGCTTTGGGACAGATACGCAGTATTTT. Amino acids: CASSLGTDCFGTDTQYF.

The chain links TRBV5-1 to TRBJ1-1, with D unclear. The CDR3 is made up of 14 amino acids. Trimming took 1 base from V and 2 from J, leaving 9 bases between them. Germline CDR1 and CDR2: SGHRS and YFSETQ. CDR3 DNA: TGCGCCAGCAGCTTGAGTCAGCCTAACACTGAAGCTTTCTTT. Amino acid sequence: CASSLSQPNTEAFF. The full variable domain, in which reference TRBV5-1 and TRBJ1-1 provide the parts outside the CDR3, is KAGVTQTPRYLIKTRGQQVTLSCSPISGHRSVSWYQQTPGQGLQFLFEYFSETQRNKGNFPGRFSGRQFSNSRSEMNVSTLELGDSALYLCASSLSQPNTEAFFGQGTRLTVV.

The V call is TRBV20-1, the J call TRBJ2-1; 8 bases are a match to TRBD2. Trimming cost V 5 bases and J 4 bases; bases outside gene matches: 10. Germline assignment: CDR1 DFQATT and CDR2 SNEGSKA (reference sequence). The CDR3 contains 15 residues. The CDR3 region has the DNA TGCAGTGCTGACTATGGGACTAGGGCTTACAATGAGCAGTTCTTC. Its translation is CSADYGTRAYNEQFF.

This chain joins TRBV7-9 and TRBJ2-1; D is perhaps TRBD1 (6 bases). Germline-derived CDR1 and CDR2 are SEHNR and FQNEAQ (reference sequence). The germline V and J ends were trimmed by 5 bases and 10 bases, with 21 bases remaining between them. This CDR3 is 15 amino acids long. CDR3 bases: TGTGCCAGCAGCCCTAGGGGGATCCGCGACCAGGAGCAGTTCTTC. As protein: CASSPRGIRDQEQFF.

The chain carries TRBV2 and TRBJ1-2; D is unresolved. This CDR3 region has 15 residues. The V end lost 4 bases, the J end lost 0 bases, and 12 bases lay between the germline ends. The germline V gene has CDR1 SNHLY and CDR2 FYNNEI. The CDR3 sequence is CASSVYSTPNYGYTF. CDR3 coding DNA: TGTGCCAGCAGTGTTTACAGTACGCCTAACTATGGCTACACCTTC.

The V and J genes are TRBV20-1 and TRBJ1-1; the D is unclear. Germline CDR1 is DFQATT and CDR2 is SNEGSKA (reference sequence). The CDR3 spans 14 residues. V lost 1 base and J 0 bases, leaving 9 bases between the germline ends. The CDR3 region is CSARGVSMNTEAFF. CDR3 nucleotide sequence: TGCAGTGCTAGAGGAGTGAGCATGAACACTGAAGCTTTCTTT.

The J gene is TRBJ2-3, the V gene TRBV6-2 or TRBV6-3, with 9 bases that match TRBD1. Trimming removed 6 bases from V and 4 bases from J; junction bases left unmatched: 23. Germline lookup yields CDR1 MNHEY and CDR2 SVGEGT. The CDR3 totals 20 residues. The CDR3 bases are TGTGCCAGCAGATCACCGGGACAGGGATTGTTGTCCTTGTCAGCAGATACGCAGTATTTT. Protein product: CASRSPGQGLLSLSADTQYF.